One and the same sample provided the 20 T cell receptor beta chains below, sequenced in a study of blood T cells in healthy people across ages. Then a second PCR, running roughly 7 to 12 cycles, was carried out with a sample-barcoded 5' primer and a J-beta primer mix. TCRdb processed the 5' RACE reads anew with MiXCR; each CDR3 protein has one entry. In the table there are 850,000 to 1,100,000 distinct CDR3 sequences, 30% to 40% of which are singletons. The sample taken for sequencing was blood. The receptor set was obtained from a man between 18 and 35 years old in good health.

This chain uses TRBV30 with TRBJ1-1, with 10 positions matching TRBD1. The junction had 14 bases not matched to a gene; V was cut back by 0 bases and J by 13 bases. The CDR3 is 15 amino acids. Per germline, CDR1 GTSNPN and CDR2 SVGIG (reference sequence). The CDR3 nucleotides read TGTGCCTGGAGTGTACGCAAAAAAGGGACAGGGGTAGTTTTCTTT. Protein sequence: CAWSVRKKGTGVVFF.

This clonotype was picked up a small number of times. This chain uses TRBV4-2 with TRBJ1-1, with 7 nucleotides matching TRBD1. Losses at the gene ends were 0 bases for V and 10 bases for J; bases not matched to a gene: 5. The CDR3 has 13 residues. CDR1 LGHNA and CDR2 YNFKEQ come from the germline V gene. CDR3 DNA: TGTGCCAGCAGCCAAGAGGGGGACAGAGGAGCTTTCTTT. It codes for CASSQEGDRGAFF.

The V gene is TRBV6-1, the J gene TRBJ2-3; the D gene is possibly TRBD1 (5 bases). The CDR3 is 19 amino acids. CDR1 and CDR2 from the germline V gene are MNHNS and SASEGT. Trimming stripped 0 bases from V and 0 bases from J, with 19 bases between. The CDR3 DNA reads TGTGCCAGCAGTGAAGCGGGATACAGGAGCAATCCTAGCACAGATACGCAGTATTTT. Protein product: CASSEAGYRSNPSTDTQYF.

This clonotype was observed a handful of times. V usage is TRBV29-1 and J usage is TRBJ1-5; perhaps TRBD1 as D (5 bases). V was cut by 3 bases and J by 2 bases, with 11 bases left in between. The CDR3 runs 14 residues. The germline V gene has CDR1 SQVTM and CDR2 ANQGSEA. The CDR3, as DNA: TGCAGCGTTGAGTTGGGGGGTGGCAATCAGCCCCAGCATTTT. It specifies CSVELGGGNQPQHF.

The rearrangement links TRBV25-1 to TRBJ2-1; 7 positions match TRBD2. The CDR3 totals 12 residues. Germline-derived CDR1 and CDR2 are MGHDK and SYGVNS. V lost 4 bases and J lost 10; bases outside the gene matches: 4. For the CDR3, the DNA is TGTGCCAGCAGTGTGACTAGCCCAGAGCAGTTCTTC. Residues: CASSVTSPEQFF.

This clonotype was seen more than once but under ten times. The chain uses TRBV29-1 and TRBJ1-1, with TRBD1 as a possible D gene (6 bases). The CDR3 runs to 14 residues. V lost 6 bases, J lost 1 base, and 15 bases lay in between. Looked up from germline, CDR1 is SQVTM and CDR2 is ANQGSEA. The CDR3 protein is CSVEPRGQNTEAFF. The CDR3 DNA is TGCAGCGTCGAGCCGCGGGGACAGAACACTGAAGCTTTCTTT.

This clonotype was seen a handful of times. The J gene is TRBJ1-5, the V gene TRBV12-3 or TRBV12-4, with 7 positions matching TRBD1. The junction had 4 bases not matched to a gene; V was cut back by 4 bases and J by 7 bases. The CDR3 sequence is 13 residues long. The CDR3: CASSSGGLQPQHF. The CDR3 coding sequence is TGTGCCAGCAGTTCAGGGGGATTGCAGCCCCAGCATTTT.

This clonotype was picked up a small number of times. The V call is TRBV10-3, the J call TRBJ2-6; the match to TRBD1 covers 8 bases. With 8 bases clipped from V and 0 bases from J, the junction kept 6 bases outside the gene matches. The CDR3 runs to 16 residues. Germline assignment: CDR1 ENHRY and CDR2 SYGVKD. CDR3 region: CAIVGTGDSGANVLTF. In DNA form, the CDR3 reads TGTGCCATCGTCGGGACAGGTGACTCTGGGGCCAACGTCCTGACTTTC.

This clonotype turned up a few times. The chain combines TRBV6-1 with TRBJ1-4, with 7 bases that match TRBD1. Losses at the gene ends were 6 bases for V and 3 bases for J; bases not matched to a gene: 7. The germline gives CDR1 MNHNS, CDR2 SASEGT. The CDR3 has 15 amino acids. DNA of the CDR3: TGTGCCAGCAGGGCGGGACAGTCCCCTAATGAAAAACTGTTTTTT. Encoded protein: CASRAGQSPNEKLFF.

Remarks on this clonotype: The junction differs from germline at one of its ends, possibly a read error. This rearrangement joins TRBV7-9 to TRBJ2-4, with a tentative D call TRBD2 (6 bases). The CDR3 has 17 amino acids. The germline V gene has CDR1 SEHNR and CDR2 FQNEAQ (reference sequence). The CDR3 DNA is TGTGCCAGCAGCTTATCCGGGGACCCACTAGCCAAAAACATTCATTACTTC. This sequence encodes CASSLSGDPLAKNIHYF.

This chain connects TRBV2 to TRBJ2-5; D perhaps matches TRBD2 (5 bases). Trimming shortened V by 3 bases and J by 8 bases, and 16 bases separated the two germline ends. Germline values: CDR1 SNHLY, CDR2 FYNNEI. The CDR3 has 14 residues. The CDR3 DNA sequence: TGTGCCAGCAGTGAGAGGCAGGACTTAGGCACCCAGTACTTC. Amino acid sequence: CASSERQDLGTQYF.

Regarding this clonotype: A single base separates this from a much larger clone, so it may be a read error. The chain couples TRBV29-1 to TRBJ2-3; 7 positions agree with TRBD1. J was trimmed by 1 base and V by 3 bases; bases with no gene match: 1. Germline loops: CDR1 SQVTM, CDR2 ANQGSEA. The CDR3 extends over 13 amino acids. The CDR3: CSVEGTGTDTQYF. The CDR3 DNA is TGCAGCGTTGAGGGGACAGGCACAGATACGCAGTATTTT.

This chain joins TRBV7-2 and TRBJ1-5, with D tentatively TRBD1 (6 bases). The germline V and J ends were trimmed by 0 bases and 3 bases, with 9 bases remaining between them. Germline loops: CDR1 SGHTA, CDR2 FQGNSA. The CDR3 spans 15 residues. This CDR3 reads CASSLAAGDNQPQHF. CDR3 DNA sequence: TGTGCCAGCAGCTTAGCGGCAGGGGACAATCAGCCCCAGCATTTT.

This clonotype has more than one count but fewer than ten. CDR3 residues: CSAAGTRVFDTQYF. DNA for the CDR3: TGCAGTGCCGCCGGGACAAGGGTGTTTGATACGCAGTATTTT. V is TRBV20-1 and J is TRBJ2-3; a possible D gene is TRBD1 (6 bases). Trimming pared 6 bases from V and 6 bases from J, leaving 19 bases between. The CDR3 totals 14 residues. Germline CDR1 is DFQATT and CDR2 is SNEGSKA (reference sequence).

Of note for this clonotype: As the CDR3 is not closed by the conserved phenylalanine or tryptophan, this likely results from a read error. No DNA is shown, since the ends of the CDR3 on it are uncertain; the CDR3 is the one TCRdb lists. The chain employs TRBV4-1 and TRBJ2-5; the table's D gene call, TRBD1, was not cross checked with the DNA. Germline V lookup: CDR1 MGHRA, CDR2 YSYEKL. The CDR3 region is 16 residues in length, termini included. The CDR3: CASSQQTGIAGYTFGS.

This clonotype is a singleton in its sample. The rearrangement links TRBV29-1 to TRBJ1-4, with D unclear. Trimming removed 7 bases at V and 12 bases at J, with 21 bases between. The germline CDR1 and CDR2 sequences are SQVTM and ANQGSEA. The CDR3 length is 13 residues. The CDR3 loop is CSASTGEREELFF. Written as DNA, the CDR3 is TGCAGCGCTTCAACCGGTGAGCGGGAAGAACTGTTTTTT.

The chain employs TRBV11-2 and TRBJ2-5; weak D call: TRBD2 (6 bases). The CDR3 length is 15 residues. Germline CDR1 is SGHAT and CDR2 is FQNNGV. Trimming removed 5 bases at V and 11 bases at J, with 24 bases between. Here the CDR3 DNA reads TGTGCCAGCAGCCAAGACGGGGGATCCTACAATGAGCAGTACTTC. Its protein product is CASSQDGGSYNEQYF.

This clonotype was counted only a few times. The rearrangement links TRBV6-6 to TRBJ1-5, with 8 bases aligning to TRBD1. CDR3 length: 15 residues. J gave up 5 bases and V 2 bases, and 5 bases lay outside the gene matches. Germline lookup yields CDR1 MNHNY and CDR2 SVGAGI (reference sequence). CDR3 residues: CASSYGQGFDQPQHF. DNA of the CDR3: TGTGCCAGCAGTTACGGACAGGGTTTCGATCAGCCCCAGCATTTT.

The V call is TRBV5-6, the J call TRBJ2-1; the D gene could be TRBD1 or TRBD2 (5 bases each). CDR1 and CDR2 from the germline V gene are SGHDT and YYEEEE. Trimming stripped 4 bases from V and 9 bases from J, with 17 bases between. The CDR3 is 14 amino acids. The CDR3 here is CASSLGTPGGEQFF. The CDR3 DNA reads TGTGCCAGCAGCCTCGGGACCCCGGGCGGTGAGCAGTTCTTC.

This clonotype was recorded many times. The rearrangement uses TRBV20-1 and TRBJ2-1; 10 positions match TRBD1. There are 16 residues in the CDR3. Germline CDR1 reads DFQATT; CDR2 reads SNEGSKA (reference sequence). The trim removed 1 base at V and 5 bases at J, leaving 8 bases unmatched. The CDR3 reads CSARAFRDRGNNEQFF. The CDR3 region has the DNA TGCAGTGCTAGAGCTTTCCGGGACAGGGGTAACAATGAGCAGTTCTTC.